The subject of this entry is one T cell receptor (beta chain). The data are from a study of T cell responses to AZD1222 COVID-19 vaccine. Produced via immunoSEQ multiplex PCR; TCRdb's table is partial and in-frame only. The sample has about 120,000 clones; around 83% are singletons. Trimming at V came to 10 bases and at J to 4 bases, leaving 7 bases not matched to a gene. Germline CDR1 and CDR2: SNHLY and FYNNEI. The CDR3 has 14 amino acids. Sample: peripheral blood, taken 28 days after the second AZD1222 dose. The source is an adult who received the AZD1222 COVID-19 vaccine. This chain links TRBV2 with TRBJ1-5; TRBD1 aligns across 10 bases. CDR3 nucleotides: TGTGCCACTTCCGGGACAGGGGCAAATCAGCCCCAGCATTTT. This sequence encodes CATSGTGANQPQHF.